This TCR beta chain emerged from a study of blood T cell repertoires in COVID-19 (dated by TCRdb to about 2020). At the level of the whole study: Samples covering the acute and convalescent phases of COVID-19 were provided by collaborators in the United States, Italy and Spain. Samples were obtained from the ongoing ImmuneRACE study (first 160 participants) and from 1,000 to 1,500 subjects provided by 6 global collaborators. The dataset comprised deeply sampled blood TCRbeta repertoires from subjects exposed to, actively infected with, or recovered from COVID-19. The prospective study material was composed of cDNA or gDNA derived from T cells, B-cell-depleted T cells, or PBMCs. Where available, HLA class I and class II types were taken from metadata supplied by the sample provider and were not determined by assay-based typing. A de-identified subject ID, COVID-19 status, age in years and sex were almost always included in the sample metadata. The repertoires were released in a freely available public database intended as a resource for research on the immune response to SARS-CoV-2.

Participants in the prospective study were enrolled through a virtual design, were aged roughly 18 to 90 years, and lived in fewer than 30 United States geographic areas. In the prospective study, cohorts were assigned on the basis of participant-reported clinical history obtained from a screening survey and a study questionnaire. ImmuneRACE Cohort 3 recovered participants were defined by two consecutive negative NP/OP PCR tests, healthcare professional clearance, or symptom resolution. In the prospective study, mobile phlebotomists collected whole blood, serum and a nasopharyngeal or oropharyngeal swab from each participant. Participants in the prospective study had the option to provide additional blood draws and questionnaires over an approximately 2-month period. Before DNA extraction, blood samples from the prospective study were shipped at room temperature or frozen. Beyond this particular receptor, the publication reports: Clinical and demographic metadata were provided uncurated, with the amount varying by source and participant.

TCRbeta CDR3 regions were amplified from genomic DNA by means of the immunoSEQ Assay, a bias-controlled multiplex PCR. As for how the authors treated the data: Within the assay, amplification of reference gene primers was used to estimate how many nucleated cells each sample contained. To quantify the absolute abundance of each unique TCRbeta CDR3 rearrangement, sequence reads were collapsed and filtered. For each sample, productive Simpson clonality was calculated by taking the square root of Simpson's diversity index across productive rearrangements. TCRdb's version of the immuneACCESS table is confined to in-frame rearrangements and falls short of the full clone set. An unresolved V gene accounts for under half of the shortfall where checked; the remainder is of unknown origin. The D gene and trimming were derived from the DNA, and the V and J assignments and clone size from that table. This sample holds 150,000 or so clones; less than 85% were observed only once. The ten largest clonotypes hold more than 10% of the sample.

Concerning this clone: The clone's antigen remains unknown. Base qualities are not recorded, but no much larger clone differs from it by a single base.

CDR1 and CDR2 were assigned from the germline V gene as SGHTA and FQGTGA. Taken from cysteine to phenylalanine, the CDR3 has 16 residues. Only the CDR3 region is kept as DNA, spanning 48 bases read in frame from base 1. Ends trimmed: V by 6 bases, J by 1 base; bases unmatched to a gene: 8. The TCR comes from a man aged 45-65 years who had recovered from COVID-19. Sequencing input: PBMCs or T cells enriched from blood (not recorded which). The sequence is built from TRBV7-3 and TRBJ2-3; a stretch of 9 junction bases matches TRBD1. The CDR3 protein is CASSSQGQGRTDTQYF. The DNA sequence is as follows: TGTGCCAGCAGTTCCCAGGGACAGGGCCGCACAGATACGCAGTATTTT.